The clone carrying this T cell receptor (beta chain) was recorded at least ten times. Its antigen remains unknown. Documented time point: sample taken at primary tumor resection. Whole RNA came from tumor, nontumor lung or frozen PBMC and was sequenced without being sorted. The donors comprised approximately 75 untreated early-stage non-small cell lung cancer patients. This specimen belongs to a study of spatial heterogeneity in lung cancer. The overall study: The count of detected beta-chain sequences consistently exceeded that of alpha-chain sequences. Whole-study results and caveats: The appearance of ubiquitous expanded tumor TCRs in blood was greater at resection than follow-up.

Single TCR cDNA molecules each had their own unique molecular identifier. TCRdb re-analysed the 5' RACE reads in MiXCR, keeping a single row per CDR3 protein. In the table there are 11,000 to 15,000 distinct CDR3 sequences, 10% to 11% of which are singletons. Specimen: PBMCs, collected at surgery. The clonotype originates from a female donor with early-stage non-small cell lung cancer.

The CDR3 protein is CASSSLEAREQYF. CDR3 nucleotide sequence: TGTGCCAGCAGCTCATTAGAGGCCCGCGAGCAGTACTTC. The chain joins TRBV7-9 to TRBJ2-7; D is uncertain. The CDR3 is made up of 13 amino acids. Germline CDR1 reads SEHNR; CDR2 reads FQNEAQ (reference sequence). Trimming took 4 bases from V and 6 from J, leaving 13 bases between them.